Described below is a single TCR beta chain sequence and its context. This clonotype has a handful of counts. Its antigen is not yet known. Per-base qualities were not stored, and no clone one base away is much larger. This sample was taken from a study of T-cell reconstitution after alpha-beta-depleted transplantation in children (dated by TCRdb to 2016 to 2018). Background on the whole study: The study quantitatively tracked T-cell immune reconstitution after TCRalphabeta/CD19-depleted allogeneic hematopoietic cell transplantation in children using TCR repertoire profiling. The full study reports these points: In some patients, the high TCRbeta diversity seen at day 60 was put down to recipient T cells and intrathymic progenitors that had survived conditioning. The apparently early alphabetaT-cell count recovery about two months after transplant was reportedly dependent on only several hundred rapidly expanded clones derived from non-depleted graft cells. Over the following months the frequencies of hyperexpanded clones went down, and after one year T-cell counts and TCRbeta diversity were mostly credited to newly produced T cells.

Library construction relied on PCR. Sequencing was carried out with an Illumina HiSeq 2500. TCR library preparation used molecular barcoding, with unique molecular identifiers applied to normalize quantification of the TCRbeta repertoire. TCRdb's own reprocessing of the public reads used fastp at Q25 and MiXCR and kept productive beta chains. Each record represents a unique CDR3 protein, reported with the most common genes and DNA among its rows. The sample table contains 500,000 to 650,000 distinct CDR3 sequences; only one count was recorded for over 10% of them. Together, the top ten hold around 2.2% of the sample. The treatment or condition label of this sample denotes: allogeneic hematopoietic cell transplantation with graft depleted of TCRalphabeta T cells and CD19 B cells. TCRalphabeta/CD19-depleted allogeneic hematopoietic cell grafts were given to the transplant recipients, all of whom were children.

CDR1 and CDR2, looked up from the germline V gene, are LGHNA and YNFKEQ. The CDR3, cysteine through phenylalanine, is 16 amino acids long. The CDR3 DNA has 48 bases and is translated from base 1. Relative to germline, V is 4 bases shorter and J is 2 bases shorter, with 15 bases between their ends. The sequence derives from a male patient aged 5 to 17 who had a stem cell transplant for acute myeloid leukemia, so the T cells may come from the graft donor. The chain is made from TRBV4-2 and TRBJ2-1; TRBD2 is perhaps the D gene, given 6 matching bases. This specimen consisted of PBMCs, mostly from graft donor cells, obtained 360 days after TCRalphabeta/CD19-depleted stem cell transplant. The DNA sequence is given as TGTGCCAGCAGCCCACAGCGGGTGGCGACCTACAATGAGCAGTTCTTC. The translation is CASSPQRVATYNEQFF.